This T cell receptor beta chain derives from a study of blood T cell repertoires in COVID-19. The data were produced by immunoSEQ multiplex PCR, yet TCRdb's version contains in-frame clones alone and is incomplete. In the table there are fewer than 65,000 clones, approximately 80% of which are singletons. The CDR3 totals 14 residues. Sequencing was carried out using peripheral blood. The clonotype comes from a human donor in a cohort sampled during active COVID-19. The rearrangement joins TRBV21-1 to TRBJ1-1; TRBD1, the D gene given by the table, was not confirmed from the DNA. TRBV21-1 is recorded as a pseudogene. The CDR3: CASSEDRVNTEAFF. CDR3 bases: TGTGCCAGCTCAGAGGACAGGGTGAACACTGAAGCTTTCTTT.